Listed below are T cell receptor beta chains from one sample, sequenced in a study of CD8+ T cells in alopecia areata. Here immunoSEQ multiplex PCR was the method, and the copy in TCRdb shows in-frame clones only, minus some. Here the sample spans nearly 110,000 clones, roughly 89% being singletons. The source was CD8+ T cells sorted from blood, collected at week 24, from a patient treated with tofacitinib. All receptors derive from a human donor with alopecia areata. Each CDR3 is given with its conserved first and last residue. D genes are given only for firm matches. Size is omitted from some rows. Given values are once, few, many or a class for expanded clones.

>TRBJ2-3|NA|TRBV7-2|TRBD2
TGTGCCAGCAGCTTGAGGACTAGCGGGGGGTTCACAGATACGCAGTATTTT
CASSLRTSGGFTDTQYF
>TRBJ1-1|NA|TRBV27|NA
TGTGCCAGCAGTTTTCAGAGTAACACTGAAGCTTTCTTT
CASSFQSNTEAFF
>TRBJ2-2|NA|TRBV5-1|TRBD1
TGCGCCAGCATGCCGGGACAGGGTTGGACCGGGGAGCTGTTTTTT
CASMPGQGWTGELFF
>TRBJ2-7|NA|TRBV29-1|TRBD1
TGCAGCGCAACTGGGACAGGGAGGAGGAACGAGCAGTACTTC
CSATGTGRRNEQYF
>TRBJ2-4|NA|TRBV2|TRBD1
TGTGCCAGCAGCCCAAGGGGGCTGGCGCTCGCCAAAAACATTCAGTACTTC
CASSPRGLALAKNIQYF
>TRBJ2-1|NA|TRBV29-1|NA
TGCAGCGTTGGTCCTTCTCTAGCATTTGAGCAGTTCTTC
CSVGPSLAFEQFF
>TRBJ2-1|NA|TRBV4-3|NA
TGCGCCAGCAGCCAAGATCTGGGCTTGCAGGATGAGCAGTTCTTC
CASSQDLGLQDEQFF
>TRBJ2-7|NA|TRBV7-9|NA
TGTGCCAGCAGCTTAGCAGGGTCCTACGAGCAGTACTTC
CASSLAGSYEQYF
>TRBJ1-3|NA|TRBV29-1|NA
TGCAGCGCCACAACCGGCGGATCTGGAAACACCATATATTTT
CSATTGGSGNTIYF
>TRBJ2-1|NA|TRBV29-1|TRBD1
TGCAGCGTTGTAGGGGACAGTCGGACCTACAATGAGCAGTTCTTC
CSVVGDSRTYNEQFF
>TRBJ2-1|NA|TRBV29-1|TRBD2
TGCAGCGTTGACTTAGCGGGGTACAATGAGCAGTTCTTC
CSVDLAGYNEQFF
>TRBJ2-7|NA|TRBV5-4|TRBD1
TGTGCCAGCAGCCCCGGGACAGGGAACCCCTACGAGCAGTACTTC
CASSPGTGNPYEQYF
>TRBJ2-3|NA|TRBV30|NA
TGTGCCTGGAGTATAGACCTTTTGGGCACAGATACGCAGTATTTT
CAWSIDLLGTDTQYF
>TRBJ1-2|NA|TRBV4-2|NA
TGTGCCAGCAGCCAAGAGTTAGGGGCCCCGGTTAACTATGGCTACACCTTC
CASSQELGAPVNYGYTF
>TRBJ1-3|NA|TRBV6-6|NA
TGTGCCAGCAACTTCAGGGGAAACACCATATATTTT
CASNFRGNTIYF
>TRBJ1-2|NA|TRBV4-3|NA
TGCGCCAGCAGCCAAGACCGAAGCGGCTATGGCTACACCTTC
CASSQDRSGYGYTF
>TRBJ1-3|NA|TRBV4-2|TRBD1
TGTGCCAGCAGCCAAGAGACAGGGGGAGGTGGAAACACCATATATTTT
CASSQETGGGGNTIYF
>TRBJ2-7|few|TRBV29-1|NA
TGCAGCGTCGACTCCCCTGGGGGGTACGAGCAGTACTTC
CSVDSPGGYEQYF
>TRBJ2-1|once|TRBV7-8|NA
TGTGCCAGCAGCTTATGGTCAGGGGCGCACTACAATGAGCAGTTCTTC
CASSLWSGAHYNEQFF
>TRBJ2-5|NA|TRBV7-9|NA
TGTGCCAGCAGCTTAGTGGAGAAGACCCAGTACTTC
CASSLVEKTQYF
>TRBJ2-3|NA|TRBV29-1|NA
TGCAGCGTTGAGTTACCAGGTGGTACGCAGTATTTT
CSVELPGGTQYF
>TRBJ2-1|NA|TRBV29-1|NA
TGCAGCGTTGCTGCGACTCCCAATGAGCAGTTCTTC
CSVAATPNEQFF
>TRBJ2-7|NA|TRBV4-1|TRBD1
TGCGCCAGCAGCCAAGGGCCAGGGGGCGAGCAGTACTTC
CASSQGPGGEQYF
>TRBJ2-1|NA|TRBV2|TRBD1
TGTGCCAGCAGTGGAGATTTGGACAGGGGGCCTTCCTACAATGAGCAGTTCTTC
CASSGDLDRGPSYNEQFF
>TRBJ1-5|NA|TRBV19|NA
TGTGCCAGTAGTATAAAGGACAGAAGAAATCAGCCCCAGCATTTT
CASSIKDRRNQPQHF
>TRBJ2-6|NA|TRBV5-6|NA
TGTGCCAGCAGCCCCGGCACGGCCTCTGGGGCCAACGTCCTGACTTTC
CASSPGTASGANVLTF
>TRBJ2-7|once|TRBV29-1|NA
TGCAGCGTTGAAGATCAGGAAGGGGGTGGCTACGAGCAGTACTTC
CSVEDQEGGGYEQYF
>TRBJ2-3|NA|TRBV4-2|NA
TGTGCCAGCAGCCAACTTACAGATACGCAGTATTTT
CASSQLTDTQYF
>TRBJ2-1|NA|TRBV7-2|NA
TGTGCCAGCAGCGGGGCGTTGGGCTATGAGCAGTTCTTC
CASSGALGYEQFF
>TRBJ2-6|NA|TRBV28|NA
TGTGCCACACACGCAGGGCCTGGGGCCAACGTCCTGACTTTC
CATHAGPGANVLTF
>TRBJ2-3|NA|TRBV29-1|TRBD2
TGCAGCGTTGACGGCCTAGCGGGGGTGGTAGATACGCAGTATTTT
CSVDGLAGVVDTQYF
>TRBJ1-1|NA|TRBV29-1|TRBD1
TGCAGCGTTGAAGGGACAGGGGCTGAAGCTTTCTTT
CSVEGTGAEAFF
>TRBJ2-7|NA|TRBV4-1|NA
TGCGCCAGCAGCCAACTAAGGGCCCCCTACGAGCAGTACTTC
CASSQLRAPYEQYF
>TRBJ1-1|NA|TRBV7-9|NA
TGTGCCAGCAGCTCCCAGGGAGGGGACACTGAAGCTTTCTTT
CASSSQGGDTEAFF
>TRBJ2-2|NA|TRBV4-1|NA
TGCGCCAGCAGCCAATCGGACAGTGCAGGCGGGGAGCTGTTTTTT
CASSQSDSAGGELFF
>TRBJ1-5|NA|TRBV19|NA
TGTGCCAGTACCGGGCGATACAGTGAGGAGGATCAGCCCCAGCATTTT
CASTGRYSEEDQPQHF
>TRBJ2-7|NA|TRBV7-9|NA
TGTGCCAGCAGTCCCCCTGGCCGCTACGAGCAGTACTTC
CASSPPGRYEQYF
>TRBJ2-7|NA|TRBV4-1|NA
TGCGCCAGCAGCCAAGAGGTTAATACAGTGTACTCCTACGAGCAGTACTTC
CASSQEVNTVYSYEQYF
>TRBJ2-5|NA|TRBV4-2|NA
TGTGCCAGCAGCCAAGATCAAGAGACCCAGTACTTC
CASSQDQETQYF
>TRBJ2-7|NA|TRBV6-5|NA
TGTGCCAGCAGCTACGACGAGGGACTCAGGGAGCAGTACTTC
CASSYDEGLREQYF
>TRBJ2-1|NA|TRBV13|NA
TGTGCCAGCAGCTTAGATATGGATGAGCAGTTCTTC
CASSLDMDEQFF
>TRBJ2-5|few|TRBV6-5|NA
TGTGCCAGCAGTTACGGTGGAGTGGGGGCTCAAGAGACCCAGTACTTC
CASSYGGVGAQETQYF
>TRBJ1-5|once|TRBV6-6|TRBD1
TGTGCCAGCAGTACCTGGGACAGCGCTAATCAGCCCCAGCATTTT
CASSTWDSANQPQHF
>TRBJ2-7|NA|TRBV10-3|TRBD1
TGTGCCACCGAGGGGACAGGCCCTAACGAGCAGTACTTC
CATEGTGPNEQYF
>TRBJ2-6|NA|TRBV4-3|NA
TGCGCCAGCAGCCAAGATCGGGGTCCCTCTGGGGCCAACGTCCTGACTTTC
CASSQDRGPSGANVLTF
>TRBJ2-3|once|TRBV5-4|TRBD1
TGTGCCAGCAGCCCGACAGGGAGCACAGATACGCAGTATTTT
CASSPTGSTDTQYF
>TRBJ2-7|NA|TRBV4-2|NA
TGTGCCAGCAGCCAAGCTGCGGGGTTTGAGATGAACGAGCAGTACTTC
CASSQAAGFEMNEQYF
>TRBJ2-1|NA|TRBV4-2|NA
TGTGCCAGCAGCCCCCCGGGGGCCTCCTACAATGAGCAGTTCTTC
CASSPPGASYNEQFF
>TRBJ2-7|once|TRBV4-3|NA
TGCGCCAGCAGCCAGGTGGGGGGGCTGGAAGACGAGCAGTACTTC
CASSQVGGLEDEQYF
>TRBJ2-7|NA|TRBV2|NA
TGTGCCAGCAGTGCCGCCGGGGCTAACTACGAGCAGTACTTC
CASSAAGANYEQYF
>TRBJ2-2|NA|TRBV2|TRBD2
TGTGCCAGCAGTGAGGATGGAGCGGGGGCCAACACCGGGGAGCTGTTTTTT
CASSEDGAGANTGELFF
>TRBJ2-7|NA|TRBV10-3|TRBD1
TGTGCCGTCCGGGACAGAGGGATCTCGGCGGAGCAGTACTTC
CAVRDRGISAEQYF
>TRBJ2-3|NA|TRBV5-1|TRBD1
TGCGCCAGCACCTCGGGGGACAGGGCGGATACGCAGTATTTT
CASTSGDRADTQYF
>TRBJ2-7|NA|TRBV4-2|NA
TGTGCCAGCAGCCAGGACACGAAACCCCCCACGGGTTGCGAGCAGTACTTC
CASSQDTKPPTGCEQYF
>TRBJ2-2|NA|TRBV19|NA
TGTGCCAGTAGTATTGGTAACACCGGGGAGCTGTTTTTT
CASSIGNTGELFF